These 22 T cell receptor beta chains were all obtained from the same sample, sequenced in a study of T cell repertoires in cytomegalovirus infection. MiXCR, run by TCRdb on the reads, gives a single entry per CDR3 protein. Here the sample spans fewer than 200,000 distinct CDR3 sequences, 13% to 15% being singletons. Sequences were obtained from PBMCs. These receptors came from a human donor in good health (CMV status not recorded). Some clones in this sample may be carry-over from other donors' samples.

This clonotype appeared a few times. This chain joins TRBV2 and TRBJ1-1; D gene ambiguous. CDR3 length: 16 residues. Germline CDR1 is SNHLY and CDR2 is FYNNEI. Trimming shortened V by 1 base and J by 0 bases, and 12 bases separated the two germline ends. In DNA form, the CDR3 reads TGTGCCAGCAGTGAAGGTTGTCCGGGCATGAACACTGAAGCTTTCTTT. Translated: CASSEGCPGMNTEAFF.

This clonotype was picked up a small number of times. V and J are TRBV5-6 and TRBJ2-6, with no clear D. CDR3 length equals 16 residues. With 7 bases removed from V and 0 bases from J, the gap between germline ends came to 14 bases. Germline CDR1 is SGHDT and CDR2 is YYEEEE. The CDR3 sequence is CASLSFRPSGANVLTF. Here the CDR3 DNA reads TGTGCCAGCCTAAGTTTCAGACCCTCTGGGGCCAACGTCCTGACTTTC.

This clonotype was counted between two and nine times. J is TRBJ2-1 and V is TRBV20-1, with TRBD2 matching 8 bases. CDR1 is DFQATT, CDR2 SNEGSKA, per germline (reference sequence). After removal of 1 base from V and 8 bases from J, the junction contained 10 bases not matched to a gene. This CDR3 has 15 residues. The CDR3 protein is CSARADSGVFDEQFF. CDR3 bases: TGCAGTGCTAGAGCAGATAGCGGGGTCTTCGATGAGCAGTTCTTC.

This clonotype came up many times. V is TRBV11-2 and J is TRBJ1-1; no firm D call. V lost 2 bases, J lost 2 bases, and 15 bases lay in between. The V gene's germline CDR1 is SGHAT and CDR2 FQNNGV. The CDR3 length is 16 residues. CDR3 nucleotide sequence: TGTGCCAGCAGCTTAAAGTTTGGGGAAAGAAACACTGAAGCTTTCTTT. It is translated as CASSLKFGERNTEAFF.

The chain is built from TRBV5-1 and TRBJ1-6; no definite D call. Germline V gene sequence: CDR1 SGHRS, CDR2 YFSETQ. CDR3 size: 15 residues. V lost 4 bases, J lost 8 bases, and 16 bases lay in between. The chain's CDR3 is CASSVNGDGDSPLHF. The CDR3 bases are TGCGCCAGCAGCGTGAACGGGGATGGGGATTCACCCCTCCACTTT.

This clonotype was seen ten or more times. The chain couples TRBV7-2 to TRBJ1-1, with a possible D match to TRBD1 (5 bases). CDR3 length: 16 amino acids. Trimming cost V 6 bases and J 0 bases, with 17 bases left between them. In germline, CDR1 is SGHTA, CDR2 FQGNSA. The CDR3 is CASRVYVGQMNTEAFF. The DNA for the CDR3 is TGTGCCAGCAGAGTTTATGTTGGACAAATGAACACTGAAGCTTTCTTT.

There are many counts of this clonotype. This sequence joins TRBV7-8 and TRBJ1-5; tentatively, D is TRBD1 (5 bases). The CDR3 runs to 15 residues. CDR1 is SGHVS and CDR2 is FQNEAQ in the germline V gene. With 3 bases removed from V and 2 bases from J, the gap between germline ends came to 11 bases. This chain's CDR3 is CASSLLPGGNQPQHF. The CDR3, as DNA: TGTGCCAGCAGCTTGCTTCCGGGGGGCAATCAGCCCCAGCATTTT.

The CDR3, as DNA: TGCAGCGTTCCCCGAGGGGCAGCACAAGAGACCCAGTACTTC. Its translation: CSVPRGAAQETQYF. The rearrangement joins TRBV29-1 to TRBJ2-5; D may be TRBD1 or TRBD2 (5 bases each). Looked up from germline, CDR1 is SQVTM and CDR2 is ANQGSEA. This CDR3 is 14 amino acids long. V dropped 5 bases and J dropped 2 bases, with 15 bases sitting between them.

The chain uses TRBV7-6 and TRBJ2-5; 9 bases are a match to TRBD1. The CDR3 covers 15 residues. Looked up from germline, CDR1 is SGHVS and CDR2 is FNYEAQ. The J segment lost 3 bases and the V segment lost 5 bases, leaving 7 bases of the junction unmatched. The DNA of the CDR3 is TGTGCCAGCAGCACCCCTTGGACAGGGGAAGAGACCCAGTACTTC. Translating gives CASSTPWTGEETQYF.

The CDR3 DNA is TGTGCCAGCAGGGTGACAGCCACAACGAATGCGGAAGCTTTCTTT. Protein sequence: CASRVTATTNAEAFF. This chain joins TRBV2 and TRBJ1-1; maybe TRBD1 (5 bases). V lost 6 bases to trimming and J lost 8 bases, with 22 bases between them. CDR3 length: 15 amino acids. Germline-derived CDR1 and CDR2 are SNHLY and FYNNEI.

This clonotype showed up just a few times. The gene calls are TRBV7-9 and TRBJ2-7; the match to TRBD2 covers 14 bases. Germline trimming cut 5 bases from V and 0 bases from J; bases unmatched to any gene: 6. The germline CDR1 and CDR2 sequences are SEHNR and FQNEAQ (reference sequence). The CDR3 contains 17 residues. In DNA form, the CDR3 reads TGTGCCAGCAGCCGACGACTAGCGGGAGGGAGCTCCTACGAGCAGTACTTC. The encoded protein is CASSRRLAGGSSYEQYF.

The CDR3 DNA sequence: TGCAGTGCTGTACCCGGCCCCAGGAGGGAGCAGTACTTC. Translation gives CSAVPGPRREQYF. The rearrangement links TRBV20-1 to TRBJ2-7, with D tentatively TRBD2 (5 bases). V lost 5 bases to trimming and J lost 7 bases, with 18 bases between them. Germline V lookup: CDR1 DFQATT, CDR2 SNEGSKA (reference sequence). The CDR3 contains 13 residues.

The chain uses TRBV7-9 and TRBJ1-2; TRBD1 agrees at 9 bases. Germline CDR1 reads SEHNR; CDR2 reads FQNEAQ (reference sequence). The CDR3 consists of 14 residues. V gave up 4 bases and J gave up 6 bases; unmatched junction bases: 6. DNA for the CDR3: TGTGCCAGCAGCTCCCGACAGGGGGTGGATGGCTACACCTTC. Protein product: CASSSRQGVDGYTF.

The rearrangement uses TRBV12-3 or TRBV12-4 and TRBJ1-1; D unresolved. V was trimmed by 6 bases and J by 10 bases, leaving 15 bases between them. CDR3 length: 12 residues. The CDR3 region has the DNA TGTGCCAGCAGGTCGGACTCGAAGAGAGCTTTCTTT. Residues: CASRSDSKRAFF.

This chain links TRBV11-2 with TRBJ2-7; D possibly corresponds to TRBD1 (6 bases). The CDR3 contains 14 residues. Germline assignment: CDR1 SGHAT and CDR2 FQNNGV. The V end lost 4 bases, the J end lost 4 bases, and 14 bases lay between the germline ends. In nucleotides, the CDR3 is TGTGCCAGCAGCTCAACAGGGAACAGGTACGAGCAGTACTTC. Encoded protein: CASSSTGNRYEQYF.

This clonotype turned up a few times. The chain uses TRBV29-1 and TRBJ1-1, with D possibly matching TRBD1 (6 bases). Germline CDR1 reads SQVTM; CDR2 reads ANQGSEA. This CDR3 comprises 12 residues. Trimming shortened V by 1 base and J by 6 bases, and 9 bases separated the two germline ends. CDR3: CSVEARGSEAFF. Here the CDR3 DNA reads TGCAGCGTTGAAGCTAGGGGGTCTGAAGCTTTCTTT.

The genes are TRBV5-6 and TRBJ2-1, with TRBD2 matching over 11 bases. The J segment lost 9 bases and the V segment lost 4 bases, leaving 3 bases of the junction unmatched. The CDR3 has 13 amino acids. CDR1 is SGHDT and CDR2 is YYEEEE in the germline V gene. In DNA, the CDR3 is TGTGCCAGCAGCATAGCGGGGGGGGGTGAGCAGTTCTTC. Translating it yields CASSIAGGGEQFF.

The V call is TRBV19, the J call TRBJ1-1, with D possibly matching TRBD1 (5 bases). This CDR3 contains 15 residues. From germline, CDR1 is LNHDA and CDR2 SQIVND (reference sequence). The germline V and J ends were trimmed by 6 bases and 4 bases, with 18 bases remaining between them. For the CDR3, the DNA is TGTGCCAGTAGATTCAATAGGGGCAGGGCCACTGAAGCTTTCTTT. It is translated as CASRFNRGRATEAFF.

The gene calls are TRBV7-2 and TRBJ2-7; 7 nucleotides match TRBD1. V was pared by 2 bases and J by 2 bases, with 3 bases of the junction left unmatched. This CDR3 has 14 residues. CDR1 is SGHTA, CDR2 FQGNSA, per germline. The CDR3 here is CASSLKQGAYEQYF. CDR3 nucleotide sequence: TGTGCCAGCAGCTTAAAGCAGGGGGCCTACGAGCAGTACTTC.

This clonotype was found a few times. The chain couples TRBV20-1 to TRBJ1-5; TRBD1 agrees at 9 bases. This CDR3 is built from 14 residues. From germline, CDR1 is DFQATT and CDR2 SNEGSKA (reference sequence). V lost 4 bases and J lost 7; bases outside the gene matches: 8. DNA of the CDR3: TGCAGTGCTACCTTACAGGGGGCTGGCCAGCCCCAGCATTTT. It translates to CSATLQGAGQPQHF.

The chain recombines TRBV5-6 with TRBJ2-1; 10 bases are a match to TRBD2. This CDR3 region has 16 residues. The V and J ends lost 3 bases and 4 bases, in that order; junction bases with no gene match: 7. Germline CDR1 SGHDT, CDR2 YYEEEE. Written as DNA, the CDR3 is TGTGCCAGCAGCTCCGAAGCGGGGGGGCCATACAATGAGCAGTTCTTC. The encoded protein is CASSSEAGGPYNEQFF.

This clonotype was seen more than once but under ten times. V is TRBV3-1 and J is TRBJ2-7; 8 bases are a match to TRBD2. V shed 2 bases and J 3 bases; nucleotides not matched to a gene: 15. CDR3 size: 18 residues. Germline V gene data show CDR1 as LGHDT and CDR2 as YNNKEL (reference sequence). This CDR3 reads CASSQLTTISGNGYEQYF. The CDR3 coding sequence is TGTGCCAGCAGCCAACTTACAACCATTAGCGGGAACGGCTACGAGCAGTACTTC.